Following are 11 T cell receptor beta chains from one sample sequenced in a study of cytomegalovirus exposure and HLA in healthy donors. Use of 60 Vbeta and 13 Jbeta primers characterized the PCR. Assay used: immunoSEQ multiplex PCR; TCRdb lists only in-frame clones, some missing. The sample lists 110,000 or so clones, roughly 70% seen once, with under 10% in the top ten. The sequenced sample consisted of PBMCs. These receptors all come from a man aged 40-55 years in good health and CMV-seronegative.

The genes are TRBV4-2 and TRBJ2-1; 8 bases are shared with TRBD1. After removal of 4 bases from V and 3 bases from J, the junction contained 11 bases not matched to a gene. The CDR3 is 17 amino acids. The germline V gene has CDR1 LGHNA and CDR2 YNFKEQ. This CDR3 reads CASSPDTGTGGYNEQFF. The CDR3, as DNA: TGTGCCAGCAGCCCAGACACCGGGACAGGAGGCTACAATGAGCAGTTCTTC.

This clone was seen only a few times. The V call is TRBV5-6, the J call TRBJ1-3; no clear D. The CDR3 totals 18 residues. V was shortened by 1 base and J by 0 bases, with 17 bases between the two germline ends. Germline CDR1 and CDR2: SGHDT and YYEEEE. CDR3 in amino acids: CASSLFGHTADSGNTIYF. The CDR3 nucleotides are TGTGCCAGCAGCTTGTTCGGCCACACAGCCGACTCTGGAAACACCATATATTTT.

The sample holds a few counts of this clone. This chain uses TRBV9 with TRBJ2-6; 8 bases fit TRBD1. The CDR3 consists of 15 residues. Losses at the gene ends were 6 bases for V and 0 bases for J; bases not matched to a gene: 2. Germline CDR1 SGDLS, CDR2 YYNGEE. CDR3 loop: CASNRGDSGANVLTF. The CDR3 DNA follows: TGTGCCAGCAACAGGGGGGACTCTGGGGCCAACGTCCTGACTTTC.

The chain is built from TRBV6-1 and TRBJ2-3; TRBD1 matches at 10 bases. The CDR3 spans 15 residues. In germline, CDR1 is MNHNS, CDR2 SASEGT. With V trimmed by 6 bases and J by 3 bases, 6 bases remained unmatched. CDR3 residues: CASRTGQGVTDTQYF. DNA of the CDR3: TGTGCCAGCAGAACTGGACAGGGGGTAACAGATACGCAGTATTTT.

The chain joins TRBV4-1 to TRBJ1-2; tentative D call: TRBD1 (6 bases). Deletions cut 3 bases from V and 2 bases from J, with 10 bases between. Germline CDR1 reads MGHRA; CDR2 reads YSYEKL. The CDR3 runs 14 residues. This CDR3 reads CASSHQGYNYGYTF. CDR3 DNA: TGCGCCAGCAGCCACCAGGGGTACAACTATGGCTACACCTTC.

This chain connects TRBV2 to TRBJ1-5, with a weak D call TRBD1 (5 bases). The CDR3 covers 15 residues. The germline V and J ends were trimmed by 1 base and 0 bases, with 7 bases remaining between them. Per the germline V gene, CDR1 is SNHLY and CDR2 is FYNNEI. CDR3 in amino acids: CASSEGTRSNQPQHF. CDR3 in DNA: TGTGCCAGCAGTGAAGGGACACGTAGCAATCAGCCCCAGCATTTT.

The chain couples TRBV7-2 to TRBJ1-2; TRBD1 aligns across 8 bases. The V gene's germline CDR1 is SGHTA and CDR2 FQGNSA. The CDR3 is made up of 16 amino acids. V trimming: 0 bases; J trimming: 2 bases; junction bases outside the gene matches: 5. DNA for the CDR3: TGTGCCAGCAGCTTAGCCGGACAGGGAAAAAACTATGGCTACACCTTC. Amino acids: CASSLAGQGKNYGYTF.

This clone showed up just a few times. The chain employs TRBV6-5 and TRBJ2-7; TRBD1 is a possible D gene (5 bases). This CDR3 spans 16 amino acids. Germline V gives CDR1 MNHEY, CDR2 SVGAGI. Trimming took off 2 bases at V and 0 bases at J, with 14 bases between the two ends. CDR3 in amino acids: CASSYITGALSYEQYF. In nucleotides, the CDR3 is TGTGCCAGCAGTTACATAACTGGGGCCCTCTCCTACGAGCAGTACTTC.

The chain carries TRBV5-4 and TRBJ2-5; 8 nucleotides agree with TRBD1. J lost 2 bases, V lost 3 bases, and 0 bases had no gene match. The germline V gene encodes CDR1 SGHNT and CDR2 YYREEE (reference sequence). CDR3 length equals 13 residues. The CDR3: CASSWDRQETQYF. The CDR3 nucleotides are TGTGCCAGCAGCTGGGACAGGCAAGAGACCCAGTACTTC.

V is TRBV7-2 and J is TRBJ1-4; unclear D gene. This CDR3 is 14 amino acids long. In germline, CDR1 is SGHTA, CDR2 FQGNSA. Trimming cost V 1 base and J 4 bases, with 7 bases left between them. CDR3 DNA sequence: TGTGCCAGCAGCTTAGAACCGGGTAATGAAAAACTGTTTTTT. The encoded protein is CASSLEPGNEKLFF.

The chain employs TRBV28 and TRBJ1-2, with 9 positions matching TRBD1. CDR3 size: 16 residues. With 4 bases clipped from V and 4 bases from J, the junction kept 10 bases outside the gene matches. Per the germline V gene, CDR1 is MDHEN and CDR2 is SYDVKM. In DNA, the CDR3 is TGTGCCAGCAGTTCTATATGGACAGGGGCCAGCTATGGCTACACCTTC. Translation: CASSSIWTGASYGYTF.